The clone carrying this T cell receptor (beta chain) has only a few counts. This entry is derived from a study of spatial heterogeneity in lung cancer. Study-wide context: Consistently, beta-chain sequences turned up in larger numbers than alpha-chain sequences did. TCR and UMI combinations that were unique each appeared, on average, more than ten times in raw reads.

The time point is: sample taken at primary tumor resection. No cell sorting; template was whole RNA from tumor, lung tissue or PBMC. The donor population consisted of 72 patients with untreated, early-stage non-small cell lung cancer. Trimming took 4 bases from V and 6 from J; bases not matched to a gene: 12. Germline assignment: CDR1 DFQATT and CDR2 SNEGSKA (reference sequence). This CDR3 region has 16 residues. Individual TCR cDNA molecules each bore their own unique molecular identifier. TCRdb recomputed calls from the 5' RACE reads with MiXCR, one row per CDR3 protein. The table shows more than 80,000 distinct CDR3 sequences, with 10% to 15% occurring only once.

The sample here was PBMCs, taken at surgery. The TCR originated in a male donor with early-stage non-small cell lung cancer. This chain connects TRBV20-1 to TRBJ1-6, with TRBD1 matching 7 bases. The CDR3 loop is CSAIRIAGGSNSPLHF. The CDR3 nucleotides are TGCAGTGCTATCCGTATAGCAGGGGGGTCTAATTCACCCCTCCACTTT.